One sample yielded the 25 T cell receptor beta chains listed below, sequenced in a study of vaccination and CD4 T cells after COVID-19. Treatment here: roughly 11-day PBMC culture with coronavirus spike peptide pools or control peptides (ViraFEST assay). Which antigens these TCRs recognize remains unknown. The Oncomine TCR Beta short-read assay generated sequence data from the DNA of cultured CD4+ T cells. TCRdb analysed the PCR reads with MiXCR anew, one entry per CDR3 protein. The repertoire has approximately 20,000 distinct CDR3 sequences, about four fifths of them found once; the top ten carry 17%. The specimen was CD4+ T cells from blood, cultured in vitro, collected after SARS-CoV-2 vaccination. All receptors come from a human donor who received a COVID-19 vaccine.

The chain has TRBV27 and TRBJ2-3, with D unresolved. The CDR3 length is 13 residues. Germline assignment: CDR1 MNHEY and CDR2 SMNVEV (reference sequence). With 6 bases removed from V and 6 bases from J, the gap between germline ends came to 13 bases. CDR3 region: CASRLNRRDTQYF. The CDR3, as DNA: TGTGCCAGCAGACTAAACCGACGGGATACGCAGTATTTT.

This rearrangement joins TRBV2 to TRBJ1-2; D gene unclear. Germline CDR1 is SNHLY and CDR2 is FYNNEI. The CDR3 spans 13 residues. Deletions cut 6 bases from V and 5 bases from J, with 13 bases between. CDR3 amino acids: CASRSRTLYGYTF. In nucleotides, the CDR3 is TGTGCCAGCAGGTCACGGACCCTGTATGGCTACACCTTC.

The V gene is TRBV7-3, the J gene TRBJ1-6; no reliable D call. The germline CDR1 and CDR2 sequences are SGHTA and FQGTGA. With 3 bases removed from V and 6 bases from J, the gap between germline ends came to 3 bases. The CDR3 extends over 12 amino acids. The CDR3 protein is CASSFTNSPLHF. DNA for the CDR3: TGTGCCAGCAGCTTTACTAATTCACCCCTCCACTTT.

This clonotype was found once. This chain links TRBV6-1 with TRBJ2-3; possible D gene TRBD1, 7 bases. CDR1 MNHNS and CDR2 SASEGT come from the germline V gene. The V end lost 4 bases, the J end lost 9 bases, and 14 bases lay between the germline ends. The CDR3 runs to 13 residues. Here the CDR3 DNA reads TGTGCCAGCAGTGGCGGGACAGACACCACGCAGTATTTT. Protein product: CASSGGTDTTQYF.

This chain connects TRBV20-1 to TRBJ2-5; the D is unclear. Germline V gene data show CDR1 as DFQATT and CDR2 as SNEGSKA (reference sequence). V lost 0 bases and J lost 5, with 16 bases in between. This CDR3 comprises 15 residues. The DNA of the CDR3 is TGCAGTGCTAGAGATGTGTCTAGGGTTCAGGAGACCCAGTACTTC. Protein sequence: CSARDVSRVQETQYF.

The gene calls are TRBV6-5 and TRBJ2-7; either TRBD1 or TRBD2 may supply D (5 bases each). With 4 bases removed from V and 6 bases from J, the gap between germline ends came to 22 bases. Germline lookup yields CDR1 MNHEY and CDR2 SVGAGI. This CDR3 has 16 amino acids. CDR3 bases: TGTGCCAGCAGTTCATCGTCCGGGTCGCAGGGAGTCGAGCAGTACTTC. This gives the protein CASSSSSGSQGVEQYF.

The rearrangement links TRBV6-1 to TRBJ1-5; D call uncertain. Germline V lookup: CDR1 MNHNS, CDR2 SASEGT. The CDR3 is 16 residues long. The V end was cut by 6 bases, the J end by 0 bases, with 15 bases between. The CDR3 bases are TGTGCCAGCAGAAGAGGGTTCGGCTATAGCAATCAGCCCCAGCATTTT. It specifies CASRRGFGYSNQPQHF.

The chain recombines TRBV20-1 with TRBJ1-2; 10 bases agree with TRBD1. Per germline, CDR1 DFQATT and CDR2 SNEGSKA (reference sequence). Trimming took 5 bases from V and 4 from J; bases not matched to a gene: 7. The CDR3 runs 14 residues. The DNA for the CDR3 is TGCAGTGCTTCAGACAGGGGGCTCATCTATGGCTACACCTTC. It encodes CSASDRGLIYGYTF.

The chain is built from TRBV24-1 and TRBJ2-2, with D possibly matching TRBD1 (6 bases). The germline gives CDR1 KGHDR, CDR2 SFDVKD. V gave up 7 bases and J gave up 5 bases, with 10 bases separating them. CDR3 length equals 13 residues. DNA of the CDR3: TGTGCCACCAGGGGTCAGGGGACCGGGGAGCTGTTTTTT. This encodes CATRGQGTGELFF.

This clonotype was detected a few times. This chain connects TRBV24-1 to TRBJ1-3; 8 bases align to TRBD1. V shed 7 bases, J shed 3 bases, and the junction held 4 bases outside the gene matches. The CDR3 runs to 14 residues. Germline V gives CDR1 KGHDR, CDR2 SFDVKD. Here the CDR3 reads CATSGQGGGNTIYF. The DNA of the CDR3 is TGTGCCACCAGCGGACAGGGTGGTGGAAACACCATATATTTT.

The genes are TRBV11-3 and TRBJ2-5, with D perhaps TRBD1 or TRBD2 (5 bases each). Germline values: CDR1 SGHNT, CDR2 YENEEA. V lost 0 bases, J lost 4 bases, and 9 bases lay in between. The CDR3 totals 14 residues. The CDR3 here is CASSLDYGAETQYF. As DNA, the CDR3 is TGTGCCAGCAGCTTAGATTACGGGGCAGAGACCCAGTACTTC.

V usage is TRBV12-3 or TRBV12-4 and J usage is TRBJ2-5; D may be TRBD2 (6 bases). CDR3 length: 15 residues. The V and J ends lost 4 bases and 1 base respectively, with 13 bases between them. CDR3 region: CASSSGLSRQETQYF. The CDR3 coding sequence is TGTGCCAGCAGTTCGGGACTGAGTCGCCAAGAGACCCAGTACTTC.

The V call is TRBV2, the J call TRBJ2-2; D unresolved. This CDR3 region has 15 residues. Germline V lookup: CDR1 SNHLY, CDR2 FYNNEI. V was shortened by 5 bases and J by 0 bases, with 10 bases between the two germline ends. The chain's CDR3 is CASSPLDTNTGELFF. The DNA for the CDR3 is TGTGCCAGCAGTCCCCTAGATACGAACACCGGGGAGCTGTTTTTT.

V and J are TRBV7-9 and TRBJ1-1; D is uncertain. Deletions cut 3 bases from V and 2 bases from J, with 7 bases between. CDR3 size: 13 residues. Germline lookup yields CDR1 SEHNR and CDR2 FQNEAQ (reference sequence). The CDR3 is CASSFQVNTEAFF. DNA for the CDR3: TGTGCCAGCAGCTTTCAGGTAAACACTGAAGCTTTCTTT. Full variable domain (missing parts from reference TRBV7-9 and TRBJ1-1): DTGVSQNPRHKITKRGQNVTFRCDPISEHNRLYWYRQTLGQGPEFLTYFQNEAQLEKSRLLSDRFSAERPKGSFSTLEIQRTEQGDSAMYLCASSFQVNTEAFFGQGTRLTVV.

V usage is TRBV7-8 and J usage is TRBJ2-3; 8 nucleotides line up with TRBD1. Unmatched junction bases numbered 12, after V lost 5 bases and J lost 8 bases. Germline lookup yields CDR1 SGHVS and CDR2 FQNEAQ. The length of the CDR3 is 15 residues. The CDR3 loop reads CASSPDGGTGGTQYF. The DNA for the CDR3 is TGTGCCAGCAGCCCAGATGGAGGGACAGGCGGTACGCAGTATTTT.

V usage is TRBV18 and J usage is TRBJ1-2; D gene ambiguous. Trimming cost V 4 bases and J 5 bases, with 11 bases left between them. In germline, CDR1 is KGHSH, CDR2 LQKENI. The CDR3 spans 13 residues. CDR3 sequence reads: CASSRLTDYGYTF. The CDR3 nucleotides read TGTGCCAGCTCACGTCTAACAGATTATGGCTACACCTTC.

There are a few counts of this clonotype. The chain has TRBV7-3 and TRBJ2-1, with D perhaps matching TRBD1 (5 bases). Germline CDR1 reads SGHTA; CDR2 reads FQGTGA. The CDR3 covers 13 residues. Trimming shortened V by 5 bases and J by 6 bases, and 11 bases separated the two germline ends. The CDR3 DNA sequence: TGTGCCAGCAGCCCTGACAGTTTCAATGAGCAGTTCTTC. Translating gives CASSPDSFNEQFF. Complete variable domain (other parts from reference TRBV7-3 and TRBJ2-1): GAGVSQTPSNKVTEKGKYVELRCDPISGHTALYWYRQSLGQGPEFLIYFQGTGAADDSGLPNDRFFAVRPEGSVSTLKIQRTERGDSAVYLCASSPDSFNEQFFGPGTRLTVL.

CDR3 loop: CASSERRDSPLHF. DNA for the CDR3: TGTGCCAGCAGTGAACGCAGGGATTCACCCCTCCACTTT. This chain links TRBV2 with TRBJ1-6, with a possible D match to TRBD1 (5 bases). Germline V CDR1 and CDR2: SNHLY, FYNNEI. V lost 2 bases, J lost 8 bases, and 7 bases lay in between. The CDR3 length is 13 residues.

Here the CDR3 reads CAIQGADTEAFF. CDR3 sequence (DNA): TGTGCGATACAGGGGGCCGACACTGAAGCTTTCTTT. The genes are TRBV19 and TRBJ1-1; TRBD1 aligns across 9 bases. The CDR3 covers 12 residues. Germline V CDR1 and CDR2: LNHDA, SQIVND (reference sequence). Together with reference TRBV19 and TRBJ1-1, the CDR3 gives the full variable domain: DGGITQSPKYLFRKEGQNVTLSCEQNLNHDAMYWYRQDPGQGLRLIYYSQIVNDFQKGDIAEGYSVSREKKESFPLTVTSAQKNPTAFYLCAIQGADTEAFFGQGTRLTVV.

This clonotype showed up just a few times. The CDR3 loop reads CASSYVESPLHF. In nucleotides, the CDR3 is TGTGCCAGCAGTTATGTAGAATCACCCCTCCACTTT. The chain links TRBV12-3 or TRBV12-4 to TRBJ1-6; D is ambiguous. V was clipped by 4 bases and J by 10 bases, with 8 bases between them. The CDR3 is 12 residues long.

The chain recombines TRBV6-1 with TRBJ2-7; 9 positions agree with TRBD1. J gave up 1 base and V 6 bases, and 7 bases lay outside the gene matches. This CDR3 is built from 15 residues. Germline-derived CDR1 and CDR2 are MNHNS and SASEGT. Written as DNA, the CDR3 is TGTGCCAGCAGCCAATCCGGGACAGGGTCCTACGAGCAGTACTTC. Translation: CASSQSGTGSYEQYF.

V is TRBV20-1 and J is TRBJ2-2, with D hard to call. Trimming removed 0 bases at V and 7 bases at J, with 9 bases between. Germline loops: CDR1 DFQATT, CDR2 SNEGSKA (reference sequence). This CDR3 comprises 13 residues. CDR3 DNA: TGCAGTGCTAGAGACGTTCCAAGCGGGGAGCTGTTTTTT. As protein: CSARDVPSGELFF.

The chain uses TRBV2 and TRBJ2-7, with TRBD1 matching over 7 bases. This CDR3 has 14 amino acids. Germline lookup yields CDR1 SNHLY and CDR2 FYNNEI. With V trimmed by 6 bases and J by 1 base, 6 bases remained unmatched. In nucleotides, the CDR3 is TGTGCCAGCAGGAGGACAGGTGTTTCCTACGAGCAGTACTTC. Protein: CASRRTGVSYEQYF.

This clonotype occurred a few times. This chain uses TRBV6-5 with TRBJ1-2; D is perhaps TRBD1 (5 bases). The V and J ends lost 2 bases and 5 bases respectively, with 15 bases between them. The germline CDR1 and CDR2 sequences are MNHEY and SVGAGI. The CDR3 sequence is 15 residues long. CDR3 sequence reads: CASSYSTGGGYGYTF. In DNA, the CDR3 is TGTGCCAGCAGTTACAGTACCGGCGGGGGGTATGGCTACACCTTC.

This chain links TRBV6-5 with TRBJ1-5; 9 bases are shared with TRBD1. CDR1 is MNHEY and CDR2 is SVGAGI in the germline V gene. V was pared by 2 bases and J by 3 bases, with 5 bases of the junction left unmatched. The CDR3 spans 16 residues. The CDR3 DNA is TGTGCCAGCAGTTACGGCGGGACAGGGATCAATCAGCCCCAGCATTTT. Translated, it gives CASSYGGTGINQPQHF.